The clone carrying this T cell receptor beta chain was counted once. The record originates from a study of blood T cell repertoires in COVID-19. Turning to the study itself: The cDNA or gDNA used as material had been derived from T cells, B-cell-depleted T cells, or PBMCs.

The repertoire was sequenced with immunoSEQ multiplex PCR; TCRdb's copy has only in-frame clones and lacks some. This table holds about 300,000 clones, approximately 84% found once. While infection was still active, Seattle patients were enrolled and then followed longitudinally. The V and J ends lost 2 bases and 0 bases respectively, with 12 bases between them. Germline V gene sequence: CDR1 MNHNY, CDR2 SVGAGI (reference sequence). This CDR3 has 16 amino acids. The source of this sequence is a human donor with COVID-19, enrolled during active disease. The donor label of this sample is uncertain. The chain uses TRBV6-6 and TRBJ2-3; D might be TRBD2 (6 bases). The specimen was peripheral blood. CDR3 DNA: TGTGCCAGCAGTTACCAAGCGGGCCCTAGCACAGATACGCAGTATTTT. Translated: CASSYQAGPSTDTQYF.